This T cell receptor beta chain was sequenced for a study of T cell changes during pregnancy in multiple sclerosis. This CDR3 has 16 residues. Trimming took off 2 bases at V and 2 bases at J, with 13 bases between the two ends. Germline V gene sequence: CDR1 MNHEY, CDR2 SVGAGI. Profiling relied on immunoSEQ multiplex PCR, and the TCRdb table lists in-frame clones only, not all of them. The data hold 44,000 or so clones, with under 90% observed a single time. The sequence was obtained from a female donor in good health, enrolled as a control in a pregnancy study. The chain recombines TRBV6-5 with TRBJ2-1, with D tentatively TRBD2 (6 bases). The sample was peripheral blood, taken in the first trimester of pregnancy. The CDR3 region has the DNA TGTGCCAGCAGTTACGGTCTCCCGGGGGCCTACAATGAGCAGTTCTTC. It translates to CASSYGLPGAYNEQFF.